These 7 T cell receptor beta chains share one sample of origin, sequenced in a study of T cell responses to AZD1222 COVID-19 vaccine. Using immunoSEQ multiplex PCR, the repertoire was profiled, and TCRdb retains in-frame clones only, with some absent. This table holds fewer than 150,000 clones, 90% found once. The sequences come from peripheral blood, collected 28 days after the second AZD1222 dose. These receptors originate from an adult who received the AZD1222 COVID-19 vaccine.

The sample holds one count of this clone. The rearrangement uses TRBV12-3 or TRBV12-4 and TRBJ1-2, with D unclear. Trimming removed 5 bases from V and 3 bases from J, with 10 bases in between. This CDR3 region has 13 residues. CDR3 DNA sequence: TGTGCCAGCAGTCCCACAGAACACTATGGCTACACCTTC. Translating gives CASSPTEHYGYTF.

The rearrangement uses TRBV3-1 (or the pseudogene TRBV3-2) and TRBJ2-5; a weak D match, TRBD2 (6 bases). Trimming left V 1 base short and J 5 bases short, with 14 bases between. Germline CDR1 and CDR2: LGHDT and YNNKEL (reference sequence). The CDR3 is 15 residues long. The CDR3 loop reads CASSQGDWGRETQYF. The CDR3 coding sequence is TGTGCCAGCAGCCAAGGGGACTGGGGGAGGGAGACCCAGTACTTC.

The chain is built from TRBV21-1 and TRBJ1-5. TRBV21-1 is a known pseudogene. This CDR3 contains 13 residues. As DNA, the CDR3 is TGTGCCAGCGGAGGAAGGGGAGATCAGCCCCAGCATTTT. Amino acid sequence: CASGGRGDQPQHF.

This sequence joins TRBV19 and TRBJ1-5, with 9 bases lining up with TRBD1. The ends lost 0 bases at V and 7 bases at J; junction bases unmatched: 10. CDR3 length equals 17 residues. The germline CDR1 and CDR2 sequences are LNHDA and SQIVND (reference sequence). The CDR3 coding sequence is TGTGCCAGTAGTATAGATCGGGGACAGGGCAGAAGGCAGCCCCAGCATTTT. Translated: CASSIDRGQGRRQPQHF. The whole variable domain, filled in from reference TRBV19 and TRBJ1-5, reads DGGITQSPKYLFRKEGQNVTLSCEQNLNHDAMYWYRQDPGQGLRLIYYSQIVNDFQKGDIAEGYSVSREKKESFPLTVTSAQKNPTAFYLCASSIDRGQGRRQPQHFGDGTRLSIL.

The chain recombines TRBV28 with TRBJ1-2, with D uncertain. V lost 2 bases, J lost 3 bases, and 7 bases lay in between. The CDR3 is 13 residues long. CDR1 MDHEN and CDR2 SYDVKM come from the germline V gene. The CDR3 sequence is CASSLSGDYGYTF. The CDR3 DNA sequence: TGTGCCAGCAGTTTAAGCGGGGACTATGGCTACACCTTC.

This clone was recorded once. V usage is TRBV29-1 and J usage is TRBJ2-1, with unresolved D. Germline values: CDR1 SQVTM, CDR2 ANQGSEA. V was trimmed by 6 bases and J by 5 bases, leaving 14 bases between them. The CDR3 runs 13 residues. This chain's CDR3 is CSVDDTLHNEQFF. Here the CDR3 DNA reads TGCAGCGTGGACGACACGCTTCACAATGAGCAGTTCTTC.

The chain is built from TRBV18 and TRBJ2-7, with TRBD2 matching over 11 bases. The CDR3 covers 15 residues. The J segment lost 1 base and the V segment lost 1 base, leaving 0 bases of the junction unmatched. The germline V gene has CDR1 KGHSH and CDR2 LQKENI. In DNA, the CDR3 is TGTGCCAGCTCACCACTAGCGGGAGGGTCCTACGAGCAGTACTTC. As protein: CASSPLAGGSYEQYF.